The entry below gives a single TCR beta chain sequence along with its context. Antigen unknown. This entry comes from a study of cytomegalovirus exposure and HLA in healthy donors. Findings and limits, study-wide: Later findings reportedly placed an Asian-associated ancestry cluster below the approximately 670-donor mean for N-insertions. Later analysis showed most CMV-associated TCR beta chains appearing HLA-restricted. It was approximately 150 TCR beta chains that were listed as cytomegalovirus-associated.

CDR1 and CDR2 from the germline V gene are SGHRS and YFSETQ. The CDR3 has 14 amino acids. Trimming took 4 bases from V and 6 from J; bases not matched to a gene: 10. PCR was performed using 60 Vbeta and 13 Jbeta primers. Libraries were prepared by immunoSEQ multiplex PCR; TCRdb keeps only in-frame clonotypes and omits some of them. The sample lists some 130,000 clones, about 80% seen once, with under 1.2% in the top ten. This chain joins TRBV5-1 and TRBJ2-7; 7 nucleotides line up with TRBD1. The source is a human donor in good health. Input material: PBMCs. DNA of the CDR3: TGCGCCAGCAGCCCCACAAACAGGGGTAGCGAGCAGTACTTC. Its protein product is CASSPTNRGSEQYF. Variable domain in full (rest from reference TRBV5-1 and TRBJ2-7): KAGVTQTPRYLIKTRGQQVTLSCSPISGHRSVSWYQQTPGQGLQFLFEYFSETQRNKGNFPGRFSGRQFSNSRSEMNVSTLELGDSALYLCASSPTNRGSEQYFGPGTRLTVT.